This T cell receptor (beta chain) was identified in a study of shared clonotypes between healthy human individuals (dated by TCRdb to the early 2020s). Background for the entire study: A couple of women and three men aged 18 to 49 years were included in the cohort. For each donor, three plates each were used for CD4 naive and CD4 memory, two plates were used for CD8 naive, and one plate was used for CD8 memory. The study deeply sequenced blood TCR repertoires of about five healthy adults to estimate repertoire size and the extent of clonotype sharing between individuals. Libraries were prepared and TCR repertoires were sequenced by different laboratories using diverse techniques, in order to increase sequencing depth and limit assay-specific biases. Each donor's leukapheresis produced roughly between about 0.8 and 8.9 billion PBMCs.

CDR1 is given as LGHNA and CDR2 as YSLEER, both from the germline V gene. The CDR3 contains 16 residues, cysteine and phenylalanine counted. Left in the record is the CDR3 DNA by itself, 48 bases read in frame from the first base. V is cut back by 0 bases and J by 4 bases, with 6 bases in the junction unmatched. As regards this clone: No cognate antigen has been identified for it. No quality values exist for individual bases; no much larger clone is one base distant.

For the CD8 naive samples, CD45RO-negative cells were positively selected for CCR7, yielding a CD45RA+CCR7+ population from which TemRA cells were excluded. Healthy HIV-negative adults with no recently reported acute infections or vaccinations were included as donors. Every donor was a Caucasian adult living in Nashville, Tennessee, USA. Blood was obtained by leukapheresis, after which PBMCs were separated by Ficoll-Histopaque density gradient centrifugation and cryopreserved in liquid nitrogen vapor phase. Analytical flow cytometry was used to check the purity and quantity of each magnetically sorted T cell population. Each sorted fraction had its genomic DNA isolated and then quantified by UV absorbance on a Nanodrop 2000c. TCR CDR3 regions were amplified from genomic DNA by multiplex PCR using the deep immunoSEQ assay. For each cell subset, the extracted genomic DNA was distributed evenly across all wells of several immunoSEQ 96-well plates, and each plate served as one replicate. For sorted subsets, roughly 190 ng of genomic DNA, equivalent to some 30,000 T cell genomes, went into each replicate PCR. Purified libraries were quantified with a Qubit 3.0 fluorometer, sized on a Bioanalyzer 2100, and re-quantified with the KAPA Library Quantification kit. Every immunoSEQ 96-well plate was sequenced on a dedicated single-read 150-cycle Illumina NextSeq 550 flow cell. Concerning the study's data processing: Because only junctional sequences without quality scores were contained in the immunoSEQ output, filtering matching that applied to full-length reads could not be performed. Sequences were annotated with PyIR, a Python wrapper for IgBLAST v1.9, and V/J genes and CDR3 were assigned using IMGT germline references. Reads with weak V/J assignments (E-value above 1e-6), missing CDR3, stop codons, out-of-frame junctions, or ambiguous translated residues were removed. A V3J clonotype was defined by an identical inferred V gene, J gene, and CDR3 amino acid sequence. The percentage overlap between two repertoires was calculated by dividing the number of shared unique clonotypes by the size of the smaller repertoire. Three approaches were used to assess repertoire richness: RTK rarefaction, the Chao1 estimator, and Recon v2.1 estimates of unobserved clonotypes. Generation probabilities for all TCRbeta clonotypes obtained by the gDNA method from a few donors were computed using OLGA. The table was pulled from immuneACCESS by TCRdb, which kept in-frame rearrangements only. Such tables lose some clones; where checked, under half of the loss comes from unresolved V genes, and the rest has no known cause. The V and J calls and clone size come from that table; D and trimming were worked out from the DNA. The table for this sample lists 1.5 million to 2.5 million clones; about 95% of them were counted only once. 0.95% to 1.5% of the sample goes to the ten largest clones.

Results the study describes overall, beyond this receptor: Compared with non-shared clonotypes, the clonotypes found in all four sorted-subset donors had higher generation probabilities. Rarefaction of sorted-subset datasets indicated incomplete sequencing despite the large sequencing depth. Larger estimated clonotype richness was generally found for naive subsets than for memory subsets. Because the study included a small number of donors, the genetic and exposure-history diversity represented was limited. Pairwise subsampling indicated that sequencing depth was expected to affect the degree of clonotype sharing among donors. Across a handful of donors, 4.5% to 6.5% of naive CD4, around 3.5% of naive CD8, 2.3% of memory CD4, and 0.4% of memory CD8 clonotypes were shared. Sampling was limited to blood, and TCR repertoires in tissue likely differ from TCR repertoires in blood.

This receptor chain uses TRBV4-3 and TRBJ2-1, with 7 bases matching TRBD2. The TCR comes from a man aged 18 to 29 in good health. Sequencing was performed on naive CD8+ T cells sorted from blood. The cell subset or site label of this sample denotes: CD45RA+CCR7+. The CDR3: CASSQEGGRYYNEQFF. The DNA sequence is given as TGCGCCAGCAGCCAAGAGGGAGGGAGGTATTACAATGAGCAGTTCTTC.